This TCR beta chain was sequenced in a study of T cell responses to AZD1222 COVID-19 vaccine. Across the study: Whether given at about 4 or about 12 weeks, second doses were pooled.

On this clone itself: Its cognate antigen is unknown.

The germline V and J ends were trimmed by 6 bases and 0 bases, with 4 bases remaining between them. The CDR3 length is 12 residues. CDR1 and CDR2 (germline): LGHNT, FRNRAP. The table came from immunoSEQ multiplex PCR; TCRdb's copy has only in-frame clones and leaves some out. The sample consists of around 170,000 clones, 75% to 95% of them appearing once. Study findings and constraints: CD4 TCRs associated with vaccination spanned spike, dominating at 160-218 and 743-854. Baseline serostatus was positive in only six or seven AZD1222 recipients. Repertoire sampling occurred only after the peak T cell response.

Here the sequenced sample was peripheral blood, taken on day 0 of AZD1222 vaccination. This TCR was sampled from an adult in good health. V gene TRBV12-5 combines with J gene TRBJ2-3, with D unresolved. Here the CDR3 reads CASGGSTDTQYF. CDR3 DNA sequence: TGTGCTAGTGGCGGTAGCACAGATACGCAGTATTTT.